These 9 T cell receptor beta chains originate from one sample sequenced in a study of blood T cell repertoires in COVID-19. Measured with immunoSEQ multiplex PCR; TCRdb has only the in-frame clones, and not every one. Of roughly 240,000 clones listed, around 89% are singletons. The material sequenced was PBMCs or T cells enriched from blood (not recorded which). These receptors were taken from a man between 45 and 60 years old who had been exposed to COVID-19.

The chain is built from TRBV28 and TRBJ1-2; 7 bases map to TRBD1. Trimming cost V 4 bases and J 3 bases; bases outside gene matches: 8. This CDR3 is 15 amino acids long. The germline gives CDR1 MDHEN, CDR2 SYDVKM. The CDR3 DNA reads as TGTGCCAGCAGTTCGCCCGGGACAGTAGACTATGGCTACACCTTC. Encoded protein: CASSSPGTVDYGYTF.

The chain is built from TRBV10-3 and TRBJ1-1; 7 bases map to TRBD1. The CDR3 length is 13 residues. Germline loops: CDR1 ENHRY, CDR2 SYGVKD. J gave up 7 bases and V 0 bases, and 2 bases lay outside the gene matches. In DNA, the CDR3 is TGTGCCATCAGTGAGTCTGGGACAGATGAAGCTTTCTTT. This encodes CAISESGTDEAFF.

This chain connects TRBV15 to TRBJ1-4, with no clear D. This CDR3 is built from 14 residues. The germline V gene encodes CDR1 LNHNV and CDR2 YYDKDF (reference sequence). V shed 4 bases and J shed 7 bases, with 13 bases lying between them. CDR3 DNA sequence: TGTGCCACCAGCATGAGGGTCATGAGTGAAAAACTGTTTTTT. This sequence encodes CATSMRVMSEKLFF.

This sequence joins TRBV5-5 and TRBJ2-7; 8 bases agree with TRBD2. In germline, CDR1 is SGHKS, CDR2 YYEKEE (reference sequence). This CDR3 comprises 16 residues. J lost 2 bases, V lost 3 bases, and 10 bases had no gene match. The CDR3 spells CASSSDRPGLAYEQYF. CDR3 coding DNA: TGTGCCAGCAGCTCGGACAGACCGGGACTAGCCTACGAGCAGTACTTC.

This chain links TRBV5-1 with TRBJ2-2; 7 bases are a match to TRBD1. Germline CDR1 is SGHRS and CDR2 is YFSETQ. This CDR3 is built from 15 residues. The J segment lost 7 bases and the V segment lost 2 bases, leaving 8 bases of the junction unmatched. The DNA of the CDR3 is TGCGCCAGCAGCTTTGGAAGGGGGCAGGTCGGGGAGCTGTTTTTT. Amino acid sequence: CASSFGRGQVGELFF.

The chain carries TRBV7-9 and TRBJ2-3, with 7 nucleotides matching TRBD2. This CDR3 has 16 amino acids. The ends lost 0 bases at V and 0 bases at J; junction bases unmatched: 3. CDR1 is SEHNR, CDR2 FQNEAQ, per germline (reference sequence). DNA for the CDR3: TGTGCCAGCAGCTTAGCGCTGGGACTAAGCACAGATACGCAGTATTTT. Encoded protein: CASSLALGLSTDTQYF.

The rearrangement links TRBV27 to TRBJ2-1; TRBD2 might be the D (6 bases). CDR1 is MNHEY and CDR2 is SMNVEV in the germline V gene (reference sequence). The CDR3 extends over 15 amino acids. V gave up 5 bases and J gave up 4 bases, with 15 bases separating them. Here the CDR3 reads CASSPMRLVYNEQFF. The CDR3 DNA follows: TGTGCCAGCAGTCCCATGAGACTAGTTTACAATGAGCAGTTCTTC.

The chain combines TRBV2 with TRBJ1-4, with a possible D match to TRBD1 (5 bases). Per germline, CDR1 SNHLY and CDR2 FYNNEI. Trimming took 8 bases from V and 4 from J, leaving 11 bases between them. The CDR3 spans 13 residues. The CDR3 protein is CASSGGGNEKLFF. The CDR3 region has the DNA TGTGCCAGCTCGGGGGGTGGTAATGAAAAACTGTTTTTT.

This chain connects TRBV5-8 to TRBJ1-6, with 10 bases lining up with TRBD1. The CDR3 consists of 19 residues. V lost 2 bases and J lost 1; bases outside the gene matches: 9. Germline-derived CDR1 and CDR2 are SGHTS and YDEGEE. This CDR3 reads CASSFGRGQGVSYNSPLHF. The DNA of the CDR3 is TGTGCCAGCAGCTTCGGTCGAGGACAGGGGGTATCCTATAATTCACCCCTCCACTTT.